The rows below give T cell receptor beta chains drawn from one sample of a study of T cell responses to AZD1222 COVID-19 vaccine. Clones were sequenced by immunoSEQ multiplex PCR, and TCRdb holds only the in-frame ones, with some missing. Of fewer than 150,000 clones listed, less than 95% are singletons. This material consisted of peripheral blood, taken on day 0 of AZD1222 vaccination. Every receptor here comes from an adult in good health. Each CDR3 is given with its conserved first and last residue. Each record gives: D gene, J gene, V gene, clone size, CDR3 length, CDR3 DNA, CDR3 protein. D genes are given only for firm matches. Only some rows state a clone size, as once, few, many or a class for expanded clones.

>TRBD1|TRBJ1-2|TRBV2|NA|15
TGTGCCAGCAGAGACCCGGGACAGGCTAACTATGGCTACACCTTC
CASRDPGQANYGYTF
>NA|TRBJ1-1|TRBV10-3|few|14
TGTGCCATCAGTACCGGGACGGCCAACGCTGAAGCTTTCTTT
CAISTGTANAEAFF
>NA|TRBJ2-7|TRBV4-3|few|19
TGCGCCAGCAGCCAAGGGGGGACGGTAAGACTACCGAGCTCCTACGAGCAGTACTTC
CASSQGGTVRLPSSYEQYF
>TRBD1|TRBJ1-2|TRBV9|NA|13
TGTGCCAGCAGCGTAGAACAGGGGTATGGCTACACCTTC
CASSVEQGYGYTF
>NA|TRBJ1-2|TRBV6-5|NA|13
TGTGCCAGCAGAGTAGGGGGATACTATGGCTACACCTTC
CASRVGGYYGYTF
>NA|TRBJ1-2|TRBV10-2|NA|15
TGCGCCAGCAGGGAAGCGGGGGCGGGGGACTATGGCTACACCTTC
CASREAGAGDYGYTF
>NA|TRBJ2-2|TRBV7-8|NA|17
TGTGCCAGCAGCGGCTTTGGGAGGGGGCCTGGAACCGGGGAGCTGTTTTTT
CASSGFGRGPGTGELFF
>TRBD2|TRBJ2-7|TRBV30|NA|16
TGTGCCTGGAGTGTACTCTTACTAGCGGGAGCCGGCGAGCAGTACTTC
CAWSVLLLAGAGEQYF
>NA|TRBJ2-7|TRBV5-1|NA|13
TGCGCCAGCAGCTTGGCTCAGGGCTACGAGCAGTACTTC
CASSLAQGYEQYF
>NA|TRBJ1-6|TRBV4-2|NA|15
TGTGCCAGCAGCCAAGGTCTCAGTTATAATTCACCCCTCCACTTT
CASSQGLSYNSPLHF
>NA|TRBJ1-5|TRBV27|NA|16
TGTGCCAGCAGTGCGGGGGCGCGCGGGCTTGGTCAGCCCCAGCATTTT
CASSAGARGLGQPQHF
>NA|TRBJ1-5|TRBV30|NA|17
TGTGCCTGGAGTGCACCCCGAGGGGGGATAATCGATCAGCCCCAGCATTTT
CAWSAPRGGIIDQPQHF
>NA|TRBJ1-1|TRBV11-2|NA|12
TGTGCCAGCAGCTCTTCCGGGACGGAAGCTTTCTTT
CASSSSGTEAFF
>NA|TRBJ1-5|TRBV27|NA|13
TGTGCCAGCAGCTCAGACAGAGATCAGCCCCAGCATTTT
CASSSDRDQPQHF
>TRBD1|TRBJ2-5|TRBV11-2|NA|16
TGTGCCAGCAGCCCTGGGAACAGGGGGCTTCCAGAGACCCAGTACTTC
CASSPGNRGLPETQYF